The 24 T cell receptor beta chains below all came from one sample that was sequenced in a study of radiotherapy plus CTLA-4 blockade in lung cancer. Assay: immunoSEQ multiplex PCR; the TCRdb copy retains only in-frame clones and omits some. The sample records some 43,000 clones, around 86% being singletons. The sequences come from peripheral blood, collected from a patient treated with radiotherapy plus ipilimumab. The origin of the receptors is a human donor with non-small cell lung cancer who had stable disease on radiotherapy plus ipilimumab.

The chain couples TRBV19 to TRBJ1-1; 7 bases line up with TRBD1. With 4 bases clipped from V and 0 bases from J, the junction kept 5 bases outside the gene matches. The CDR3 loop spans 15 amino acids. Germline V gene data show CDR1 as LNHDA and CDR2 as SQIVND (reference sequence). The CDR3 region is CASSRDSSMNTEAFF. As DNA, the CDR3 is TGTGCCAGTAGTAGGGACAGTTCCATGAACACTGAAGCTTTCTTT.

The V gene is TRBV19, the J gene TRBJ2-7; the D gene is possibly TRBD2 (6 bases). V lost 5 bases and J 3 bases, leaving 11 bases between the germline ends. The CDR3 has 13 residues. The germline CDR1 and CDR2 sequences are LNHDA and SQIVND (reference sequence). The CDR3 loop is CASSAGSNYEQYF. As DNA, the CDR3 is TGTGCCAGTAGTGCCGGGAGTAACTACGAGCAGTACTTC. The entire variable domain, with the rest obtained from reference TRBV19 and TRBJ2-7, is as follows: DGGITQSPKYLFRKEGQNVTLSCEQNLNHDAMYWYRQDPGQGLRLIYYSQIVNDFQKGDIAEGYSVSREKKESFPLTVTSAQKNPTAFYLCASSAGSNYEQYFGPGTRLTVT.

The chain has TRBV10-3 and TRBJ2-1, with TRBD2 matching 8 bases. V lost 7 bases and J lost 4; bases outside the gene matches: 6. Germline V gene lookup returns CDR1 ENHRY and CDR2 SYGVKD. There are 14 residues in the CDR3. The CDR3 region has the DNA TGTGCCATCACTTCGGGAGGGGGTTACAATGAGCAGTTCTTC. Its protein product is CAITSGGGYNEQFF.

The chain combines TRBV6-1 with TRBJ1-6, with 9 bases matching TRBD1. The CDR3 sequence is 13 residues long. J gave up 8 bases and V 10 bases, and 6 bases lay outside the gene matches. Germline lookup yields CDR1 MNHNS and CDR2 SASEGT. The CDR3 loop is CATQQGAYSPLHF. CDR3 in DNA: TGTGCCACCCAACAGGGGGCCTATTCACCCCTCCACTTT.

This clone was seen only once. The J gene is TRBJ2-7, the V gene TRBV28; 9 bases line up with TRBD2. Losses at the gene ends were 6 bases for V and 3 bases for J; bases not matched to a gene: 3. Per germline, CDR1 MDHEN and CDR2 SYDVKM. The CDR3 contains 13 residues. The CDR3 protein is CASRLAGNYEQYF. The DNA of the CDR3 is TGTGCCAGCAGGCTAGCGGGGAACTACGAGCAGTACTTC.

J is TRBJ2-1 and V is TRBV23-1, with TRBD2 as a possible D gene (6 bases). TRBV23-1 counts as an open reading frame of uncertain function. With 3 bases removed from V and 1 base from J, the gap between germline ends came to 13 bases. The CDR3 consists of 16 residues. The CDR3 region is CASSHPPGSSYNEQFF. The CDR3 region has the DNA TGCGCCAGCAGTCACCCCCCCGGGAGTTCCTACAATGAGCAGTTCTTC.

The chain carries TRBV2 and TRBJ2-1, with 7 bases aligning to TRBD2. The germline gives CDR1 SNHLY, CDR2 FYNNEI. The CDR3 is made up of 15 amino acids. V dropped 6 bases and J dropped 3; count of bases not matched to a gene: 8. The CDR3 sequence: CASSASSGNYNEQFF. DNA for the CDR3: TGTGCCAGCAGCGCCTCTAGCGGAAACTACAATGAGCAGTTCTTC.

In this sample, this clone turned up once. This chain links TRBV27 with TRBJ1-1; TRBD1 aligns across 7 bases. The length of the CDR3 is 14 residues. Trimming took 5 bases from V and 9 from J; bases not matched to a gene: 12. Looked up from germline, CDR1 is MNHEY and CDR2 is SMNVEV (reference sequence). CDR3 sequence (DNA): TGTGCCAGCAGTCCGGCAACAGGGGCTGGGAAAGCTTTCTTT. This sequence encodes CASSPATGAGKAFF.

The chain couples TRBV4-1 to TRBJ2-1; 11 bases match TRBD2. V gave up 1 base and J gave up 0 bases; unmatched junction bases: 2. Germline V gene data show CDR1 as MGHRA and CDR2 as YSYEKL. This CDR3 contains 17 residues. The CDR3 coding sequence is TGCGCCAGCAGCCAAGGACTAGCGGGGAGCTCCTACAATGAGCAGTTCTTC. It codes for CASSQGLAGSSYNEQFF.

This chain connects TRBV10-3 to TRBJ2-1; 11 bases align to TRBD2. With 0 bases clipped from V and 7 bases from J, the junction kept 2 bases outside the gene matches. CDR1 and CDR2 from the germline V gene are ENHRY and SYGVKD. The CDR3 has 15 residues. The CDR3 here is CAISESASGRNEQFF. DNA for the CDR3: TGTGCCATCAGTGAGTCGGCTAGCGGGAGGAATGAGCAGTTCTTC.

The chain has TRBV9 and TRBJ2-7; no clear D. V dropped 0 bases and J dropped 3 bases, with 13 bases sitting between them. CDR1 is SGDLS, CDR2 YYNGEE, per germline. The CDR3 sequence is 15 residues long. CDR3 in amino acids: CASSVGLGDSYEQYF. The CDR3 bases are TGTGCCAGCAGCGTAGGGCTAGGAGATAGCTACGAGCAGTACTTC.

This rearrangement joins TRBV6-1 to TRBJ2-7; a possible D gene is TRBD2 (5 bases). Germline CDR1 MNHNS, CDR2 SASEGT. V was trimmed by 4 bases and J by 2 bases, leaving 12 bases between them. The CDR3 contains 14 residues. The CDR3: CASSGPGVTYEQYF. The CDR3 DNA is TGTGCCAGCAGTGGACCCGGGGTAACCTACGAGCAGTACTTC.

The chain carries TRBV2 and TRBJ2-5; 8 nucleotides line up with TRBD2. The germline V gene has CDR1 SNHLY and CDR2 FYNNEI. This CDR3 comprises 15 residues. The J segment lost 1 base and the V segment lost 5 bases, leaving 6 bases of the junction unmatched. CDR3 loop: CASSQSGSSQETQYF. Written as DNA, the CDR3 is TGTGCCAGCAGTCAAAGCGGGAGCAGCCAAGAGACCCAGTACTTC.

The chain carries TRBV5-1 and TRBJ2-3, with TRBD1 matching over 7 bases. J gave up 2 bases and V 5 bases, and 5 bases lay outside the gene matches. CDR3 length: 14 amino acids. Germline V gene lookup returns CDR1 SGHRS and CDR2 YFSETQ. Here the CDR3 DNA reads TGCGCCAGCAGGCCGGGACAGTACACAGATACGCAGTATTTT. Translating gives CASRPGQYTDTQYF.

This sequence joins TRBV5-5 and TRBJ2-1; TRBD2 matches 9 bases. The V gene's germline CDR1 is SGHKS and CDR2 YYEKEE (reference sequence). The CDR3 runs to 15 residues. V gave up 3 bases and J gave up 2 bases; unmatched junction bases: 3. The CDR3 nucleotides read TGTGCCAGCAGCTCCTTAGCGGGAGCCTACAATGAGCAGTTCTTC. It codes for CASSSLAGAYNEQFF.

This clone was detected only once. The V gene is TRBV4-2, the J gene TRBJ2-5, with 9 bases aligning to TRBD2. J gave up 0 bases and V 4 bases, and 9 bases lay outside the gene matches. This CDR3 has 17 amino acids. Looked up from germline, CDR1 is LGHNA and CDR2 is YNFKEQ. CDR3 bases: TGTGCCAGCAGCCTAATCACCACTAGCGGGTACCAAGAGACCCAGTACTTC. This sequence encodes CASSLITTSGYQETQYF.

The chain joins TRBV5-4 to TRBJ2-7, with D tentatively TRBD1 (6 bases). The germline V gene encodes CDR1 SGHNT and CDR2 YYREEE (reference sequence). V gave up 0 bases and J gave up 0 bases, with 10 bases separating them. The CDR3 covers 15 residues. CDR3 region: CASSLGTAHSYEQYF. The DNA of the CDR3 is TGTGCCAGCAGCTTGGGGACAGCGCACTCCTACGAGCAGTACTTC.

This clone has more than one count but fewer than ten. The chain combines TRBV27 with TRBJ1-5; TRBD1 is a possible D gene (5 bases). The ends were cut back, 3 bases at V and 1 base at J, with 7 bases in the middle. There are 14 residues in the CDR3. Germline V gene sequence: CDR1 MNHEY, CDR2 SMNVEV (reference sequence). DNA of the CDR3: TGTGCCAGCAGTTTTAGGGGAAGCAATCAGCCCCAGCATTTT. Its translation: CASSFRGSNQPQHF.

The rearrangement links TRBV2 to TRBJ2-3; the match to TRBD2 covers 10 bases. The germline V gene has CDR1 SNHLY and CDR2 FYNNEI. This CDR3 contains 16 residues. Germline trimming cut 6 bases from V and 3 bases from J; bases unmatched to any gene: 9. The CDR3 nucleotides read TGTGCCAGCAGGTTGGGACTAGCGTCTAGGACAGATACGCAGTATTTT. It yields the protein CASRLGLASRTDTQYF.

The chain links TRBV7-2 to TRBJ2-7, with TRBD1 matching 7 bases. The germline gives CDR1 SGHTA, CDR2 FQGNSA. The CDR3 loop spans 14 amino acids. V lost 3 bases and J lost 0; bases outside the gene matches: 2. CDR3 DNA: TGTGCCAGCAGCTTCAGGGGGAGCTCCTACGAGCAGTACTTC. Translated, it gives CASSFRGSSYEQYF.

The V call is TRBV10-3, the J call TRBJ2-5; D perhaps matches TRBD2 (6 bases). The DNA matches TRBJ2-7 better at its end, which makes the J call doubtful. The germline V gene has CDR1 ENHRY and CDR2 SYGVKD. The CDR3 totals 15 residues. The CDR3 region has the DNA TGTGCCATCAGTGAGTCGATTAGCGGAAACTACGAGCAGTACTTC. Amino acid sequence: CAISESISGNYEQYF.

The chain links TRBV28 to TRBJ2-5, with D maybe TRBD2 (5 bases). V lost 5 bases and J lost 1, with 14 bases in between. The CDR3 has 15 amino acids. CDR1 and CDR2 from the germline V gene are MDHEN and SYDVKM. CDR3 nucleotides: TGTGCCAGCAGTCGCCCTTTGCTAGCCCAAGAGACCCAGTACTTC. This gives the protein CASSRPLLAQETQYF.

The chain has TRBV5-4 and TRBJ1-1, with TRBD1 as a possible D gene (5 bases). Germline CDR1 reads SGHNT; CDR2 reads YYREEE (reference sequence). V was trimmed by 4 bases and J by 0 bases, leaving 16 bases between them. The CDR3 sequence is 16 residues long. CDR3 nucleotides: TGTGCCAGCAGCCCGACAGCGAGTGGGATGAACACTGAAGCTTTCTTT. Its protein is CASSPTASGMNTEAFF.

The gene calls are TRBV2 and TRBJ1-1, with D unclear. The CDR3 length is 13 residues. CDR1 and CDR2 from the germline V gene are SNHLY and FYNNEI. V was shortened by 4 bases and J by 11 bases, with 17 bases between the two germline ends. CDR3 loop: CASSAFDPRVAFF. CDR3 DNA: TGTGCCAGCAGTGCCTTTGACCCACGGGTCGCTTTCTTT.